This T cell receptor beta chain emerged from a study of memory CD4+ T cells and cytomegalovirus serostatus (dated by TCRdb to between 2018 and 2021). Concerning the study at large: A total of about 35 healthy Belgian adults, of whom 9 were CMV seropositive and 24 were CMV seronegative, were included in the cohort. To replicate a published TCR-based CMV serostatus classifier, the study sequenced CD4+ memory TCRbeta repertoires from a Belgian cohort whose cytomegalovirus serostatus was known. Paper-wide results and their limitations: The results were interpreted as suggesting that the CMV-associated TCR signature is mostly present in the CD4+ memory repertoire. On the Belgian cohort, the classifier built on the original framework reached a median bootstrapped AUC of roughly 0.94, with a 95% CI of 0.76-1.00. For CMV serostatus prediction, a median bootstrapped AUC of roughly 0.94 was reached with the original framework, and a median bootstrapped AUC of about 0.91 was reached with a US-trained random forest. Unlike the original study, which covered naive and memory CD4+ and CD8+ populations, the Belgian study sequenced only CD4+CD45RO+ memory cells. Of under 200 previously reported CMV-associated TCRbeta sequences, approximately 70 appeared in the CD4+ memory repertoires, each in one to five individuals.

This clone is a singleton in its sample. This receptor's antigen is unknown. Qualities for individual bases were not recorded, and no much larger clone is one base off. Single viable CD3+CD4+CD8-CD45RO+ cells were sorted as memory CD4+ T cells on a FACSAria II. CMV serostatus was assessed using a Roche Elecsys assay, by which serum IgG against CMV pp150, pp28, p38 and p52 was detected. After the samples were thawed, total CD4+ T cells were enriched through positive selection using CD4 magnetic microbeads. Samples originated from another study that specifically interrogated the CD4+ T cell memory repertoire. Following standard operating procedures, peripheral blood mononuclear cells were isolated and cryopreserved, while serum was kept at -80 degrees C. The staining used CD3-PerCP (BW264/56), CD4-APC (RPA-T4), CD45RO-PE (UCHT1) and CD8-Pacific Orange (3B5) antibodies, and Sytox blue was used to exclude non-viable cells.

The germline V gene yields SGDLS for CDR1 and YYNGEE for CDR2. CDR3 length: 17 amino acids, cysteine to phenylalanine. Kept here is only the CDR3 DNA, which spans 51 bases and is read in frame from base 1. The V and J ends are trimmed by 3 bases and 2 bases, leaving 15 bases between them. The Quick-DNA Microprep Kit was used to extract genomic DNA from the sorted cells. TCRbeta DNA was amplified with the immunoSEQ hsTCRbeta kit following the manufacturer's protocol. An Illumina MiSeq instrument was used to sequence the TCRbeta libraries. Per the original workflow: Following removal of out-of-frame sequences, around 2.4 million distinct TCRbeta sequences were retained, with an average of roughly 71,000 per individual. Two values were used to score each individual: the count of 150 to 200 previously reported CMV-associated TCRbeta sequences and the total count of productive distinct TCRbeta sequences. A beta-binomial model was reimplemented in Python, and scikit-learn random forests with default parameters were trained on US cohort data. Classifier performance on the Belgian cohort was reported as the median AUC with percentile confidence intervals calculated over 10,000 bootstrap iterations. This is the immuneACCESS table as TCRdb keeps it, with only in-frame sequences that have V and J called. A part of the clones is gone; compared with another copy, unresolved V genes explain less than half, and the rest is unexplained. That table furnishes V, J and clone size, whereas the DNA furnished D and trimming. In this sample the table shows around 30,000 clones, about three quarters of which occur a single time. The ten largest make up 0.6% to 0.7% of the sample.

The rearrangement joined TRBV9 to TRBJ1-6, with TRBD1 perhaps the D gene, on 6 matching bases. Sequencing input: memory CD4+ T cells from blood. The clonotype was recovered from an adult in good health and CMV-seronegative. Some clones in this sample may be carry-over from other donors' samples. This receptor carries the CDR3 CASSAQQGGTYNSPLHF. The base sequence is TGTGCCAGCAGCGCCCAACAGGGAGGAACCTATAATTCACCCCTCCACTTT.